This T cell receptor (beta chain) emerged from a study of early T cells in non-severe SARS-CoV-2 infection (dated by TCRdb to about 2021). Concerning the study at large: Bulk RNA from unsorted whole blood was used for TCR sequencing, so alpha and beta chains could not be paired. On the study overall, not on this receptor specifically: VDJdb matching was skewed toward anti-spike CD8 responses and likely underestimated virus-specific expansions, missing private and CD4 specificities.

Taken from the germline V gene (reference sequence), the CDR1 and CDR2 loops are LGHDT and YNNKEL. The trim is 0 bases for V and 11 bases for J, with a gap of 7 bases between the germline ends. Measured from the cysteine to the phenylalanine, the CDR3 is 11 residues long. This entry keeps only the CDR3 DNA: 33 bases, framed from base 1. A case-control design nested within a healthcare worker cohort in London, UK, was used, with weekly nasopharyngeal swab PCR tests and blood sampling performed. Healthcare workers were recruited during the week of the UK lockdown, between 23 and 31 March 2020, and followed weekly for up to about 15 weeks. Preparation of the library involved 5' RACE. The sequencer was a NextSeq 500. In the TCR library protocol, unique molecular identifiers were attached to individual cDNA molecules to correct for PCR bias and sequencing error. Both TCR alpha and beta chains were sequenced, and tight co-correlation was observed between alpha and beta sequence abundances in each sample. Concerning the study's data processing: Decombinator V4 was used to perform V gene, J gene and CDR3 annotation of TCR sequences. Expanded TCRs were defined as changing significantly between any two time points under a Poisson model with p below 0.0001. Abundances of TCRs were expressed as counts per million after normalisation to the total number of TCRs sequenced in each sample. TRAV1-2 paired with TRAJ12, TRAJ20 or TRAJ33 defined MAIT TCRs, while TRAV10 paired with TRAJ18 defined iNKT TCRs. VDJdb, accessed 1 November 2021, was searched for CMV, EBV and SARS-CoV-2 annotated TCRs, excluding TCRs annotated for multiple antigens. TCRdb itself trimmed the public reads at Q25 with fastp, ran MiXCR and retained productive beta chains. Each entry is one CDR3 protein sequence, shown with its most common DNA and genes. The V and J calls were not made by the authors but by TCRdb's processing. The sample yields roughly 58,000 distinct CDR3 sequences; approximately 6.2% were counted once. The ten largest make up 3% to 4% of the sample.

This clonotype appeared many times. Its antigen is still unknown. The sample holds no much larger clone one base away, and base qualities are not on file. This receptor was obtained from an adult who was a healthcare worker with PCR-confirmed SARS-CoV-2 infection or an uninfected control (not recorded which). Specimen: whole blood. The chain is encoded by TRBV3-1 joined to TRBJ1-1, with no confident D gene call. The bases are TGTGCCAGCAGCCAAGATCTTAGGGCTTTCTTT. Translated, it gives CASSQDLRAFF.